The next 5 T cell receptor beta chains were all read from a single sample in a study of OX40 agonist ivuxolimab in advanced cancers. TCRdb's copy holds only in-frame clones and misses some; the assay was immunoSEQ multiplex PCR. The table includes tens of thousands of clones, 86% detected once. The input for sequencing was CD4+ or CD8+ T cells sorted from blood, taken in a trial of the OX40 agonist ivuxolimab. The receptors were gathered from an adult with an advanced solid tumor such as melanoma, head and neck, liver or kidney cancer.

V is TRBV29-1 and J is TRBJ1-1, with unresolved D. In germline, CDR1 is SQVTM, CDR2 ANQGSEA. The CDR3 sequence is 10 residues long. V dropped 4 bases and J dropped 2 bases, with 2 bases sitting between them. The CDR3 loop is CSVGNTEAFF. CDR3 sequence (DNA): TGCAGCGTTGGCAACACTGAAGCTTTCTTT.

Note on this clone: The junction departs from germline at one end; a sequencing error may be responsible. This sample includes further DNA sequences coding for the same CDR3. This chain links TRBV5-1 with TRBJ2-2; tentatively, D is TRBD2 (6 bases). The CDR3 consists of 14 residues. In germline, CDR1 is SGHRS, CDR2 YFSETQ. The CDR3 sequence is CASSLAQGGGELFF. The CDR3 nucleotides are TGCGCTAGCAGCTTGGCCCAGGGAGGCGGGGAGCTGTTTTTT.

This chain uses TRBV7-7 with TRBJ2-1, with a tentative D call TRBD2 (6 bases). The CDR3 sequence is 16 residues long. CDR1 and CDR2 (germline): SSHAT, FNYEAQ (reference sequence). Trimming removed 4 bases from V and 0 bases from J, with 13 bases in between. The chain's CDR3 is CASSSRLVGSYNEQFF. CDR3 DNA: TGTGCCAGCAGCTCTCGACTAGTCGGCTCCTACAATGAGCAGTTCTTC.

This rearrangement joins TRBV4-3 to TRBJ2-3; tentative D call: TRBD2 (6 bases). Germline values: CDR1 LGHNA, CDR2 YSLEER. This CDR3 has 15 residues. V gave up 6 bases and J gave up 0 bases, with 13 bases separating them. The CDR3 loop is CASRMTRTSTDTQYF. The CDR3 DNA reads as TGCGCCAGCAGGATGACTAGAACTAGCACAGATACGCAGTATTTT.

The chain links TRBV28 to TRBJ1-5, with no clear D. V lost 5 bases, J lost 1 base, and 9 bases lay in between. Germline loops: CDR1 MDHEN, CDR2 SYDVKM. This CDR3 contains 14 residues. The CDR3 DNA is TGTGCCAGCAGTCCCCACTTAAGCAATCAGCCCCAGCATTTT. This gives the protein CASSPHLSNQPQHF. The full variable domain, its missing parts supplied by reference TRBV28 and TRBJ1-5, is DVKVTQSSRYLVKRTGEKVFLECVQDMDHENMFWYRQDPGLGLRLIYFSYDVKMKEKGDIPEGYSVSREKKERFSLILESASTNQTSMYLCASSPHLSNQPQHFGDGTRLSIL.